This TCR beta chain was sequenced in a study of OX40 agonist ivuxolimab in advanced cancers. Whole-study results and caveats: Still undetermined is the antigen specificity of the expanded peripheral T cells.

V lost 3 bases and J lost 0, with 12 bases in between. The CDR3 has 15 amino acids. Germline assignment: CDR1 MNHNS and CDR2 SASEGT. Details on this clone: Antigen specificity is unknown.

The protocol was immunoSEQ multiplex PCR, while the TCRdb copy is restricted to in-frame clones and leaves out a portion. This table has tens of thousands of clones, 90% to 95% appearing once. The receptor was isolated from an adult with an advanced solid tumor such as melanoma, head and neck, liver or kidney cancer. The chain carries TRBV6-1 and TRBJ2-7, with a tentative D call TRBD2 (5 bases). Sequenced here: CD4+ or CD8+ T cells sorted from blood, sampled in a trial of the OX40 agonist ivuxolimab. The CDR3 protein is CASSEFGESSYEQYF. The CDR3 bases are TGTGCCAGCAGTGAGTTTGGGGAGAGCTCCTACGAGCAGTACTTC.